The 29 T cell receptor beta chains listed next were all sequenced from one sample in a study of cytomegalovirus exposure and HLA in healthy donors (dated by TCRdb to 2016 to 2017). The method behind the library was the immunoSEQ multiplex PCR assay. This immuneACCESS table, as held by TCRdb, lists in-frame sequences with V and J called but not all clones. Of the missing ones, under half trace to an unresolved V gene in checked studies; the others have no known cause. The sample includes 110,000 to 150,000 clones, with approximately 87% observed a single time. The top ten clonotypes cover under 3% of the sample. Sequencing was performed on PBMCs. The receptors originated from a man younger than 35 in good health and CMV-seronegative.

V gene TRBV4-1 combines with J gene TRBJ2-1; 10 nucleotides line up with TRBD2. Germline loops: CDR1 MGHRA, CDR2 YSYEKL. Unmatched junction bases numbered 12, after V lost 1 base and J lost 6 bases. CDR3 length: 18 amino acids. DNA of the CDR3: TGCGCCAGCAGCCAAGGGAGGCTAGCGGGAGCCCGGGGCAATGAGCAGTTCTTC. This sequence encodes CASSQGRLAGARGNEQFF.

The chain carries TRBV4-3 and TRBJ1-4; weak D call: TRBD1 (6 bases). Germline V gives CDR1 LGHNA, CDR2 YSLEER. V dropped 1 base and J dropped 5 bases, with 20 bases sitting between them. The CDR3 extends over 18 amino acids. CDR3 nucleotides: TGCGCCAGCAGCCAAGGTTGGTCGACAGGTTTCAAAAATGAAAAACTGTTTTTT. This sequence encodes CASSQGWSTGFKNEKLFF.

This chain links TRBV27 with TRBJ2-3, with TRBD1 matching over 7 bases. Germline assignment: CDR1 MNHEY and CDR2 SMNVEV (reference sequence). This CDR3 has 15 residues. Germline trimming cut 6 bases from V and 4 bases from J; bases unmatched to any gene: 10. CDR3 DNA sequence: TGTGCCAGCAGCCCTATGACAGGGAGAGCAGATACGCAGTATTTT. Translation gives CASSPMTGRADTQYF.

V gene TRBV7-9 combines with J gene TRBJ2-3; the match to TRBD2 covers 11 bases. The CDR3 has 17 residues. V shed 4 bases, J shed 2 bases, and the junction held 8 bases outside the gene matches. Germline lookup yields CDR1 SEHNR and CDR2 FQNEAQ (reference sequence). The CDR3 spells CASSSIAGGPVTDTQYF. DNA for the CDR3: TGTGCCAGCAGCTCTATAGCGGGAGGGCCGGTCACAGATACGCAGTATTTT.

V is TRBV7-8 and J is TRBJ2-7; 8 positions match TRBD2. The junction had 11 bases not matched to a gene; V was cut back by 5 bases and J by 5 bases. Germline-derived CDR1 and CDR2 are SGHVS and FQNEAQ. The length of the CDR3 is 15 residues. CDR3 loop: CASSLTREGMDEQYF. CDR3 sequence (DNA): TGTGCCAGCAGCCTAACTCGGGAGGGAATGGACGAGCAGTACTTC.

The genes are TRBV5-6 and TRBJ2-1, with D maybe TRBD2 (6 bases). Germline CDR1 is SGHDT and CDR2 is YYEEEE. The CDR3 runs 17 residues. Trimming left V 2 bases short and J 3 bases short, with 18 bases between. The CDR3 here is CASSFFISGEDYNEQFF. The CDR3 nucleotides are TGTGCCAGCAGCTTTTTTATCTCGGGAGAAGACTACAATGAGCAGTTCTTC.

The chain couples TRBV18 to TRBJ1-5; the match to TRBD1 covers 9 bases. Germline V gene lookup returns CDR1 KGHSH and CDR2 LQKENI. Trimming cost V 5 bases and J 4 bases; bases outside gene matches: 9. This CDR3 is 16 amino acids long. The CDR3 DNA follows: TGTGCCAGCTCAGCTCTGGACAGGGGCGTAAATCAGCCCCAGCATTTT. Amino acid sequence: CASSALDRGVNQPQHF.

This rearrangement joins TRBV7-2 to TRBJ2-7; 14 nucleotides line up with TRBD2. J lost 3 bases, V lost 5 bases, and 3 bases had no gene match. Germline CDR1 SGHTA, CDR2 FQGNSA. The CDR3 is made up of 15 amino acids. CDR3 loop: CASSPGTSGSYEQYF. DNA of the CDR3: TGTGCCAGCAGCCCCGGGACTAGCGGGAGCTACGAGCAGTACTTC.

The chain uses TRBV2 and TRBJ2-5, with D possibly matching TRBD1 (5 bases). Germline CDR1 is SNHLY and CDR2 is FYNNEI. V was cut by 4 bases and J by 5 bases, with 14 bases left in between. CDR3 size: 14 residues. The CDR3 DNA follows: TGTGCCAGCAGTGTCACCAGGGTGGAGGAGACCCAGTACTTC. Protein: CASSVTRVEETQYF.

The chain uses TRBV28 and TRBJ2-7; possible D gene TRBD1, 5 bases. This CDR3 comprises 14 residues. The germline gives CDR1 MDHEN, CDR2 SYDVKM. V was cut by 6 bases and J by 2 bases, with 14 bases left in between. The CDR3 spells CASSASTGAYEQYF. Written as DNA, the CDR3 is TGTGCCAGCAGCGCAAGCACAGGAGCCTACGAGCAGTACTTC. Drawing the rest from reference TRBV28 and TRBJ2-7, the complete variable domain is DVKVTQSSRYLVKRTGEKVFLECVQDMDHENMFWYRQDPGLGLRLIYFSYDVKMKEKGDIPEGYSVSREKKERFSLILESASTNQTSMYLCASSASTGAYEQYFGPGTRLTVT.

This CDR3 reads CASSPTSGSGYEQFF. DNA of the CDR3: TGTGCCAGCAGCCCCACTAGCGGGAGTGGGTATGAGCAGTTCTTC. The gene calls are TRBV7-9 and TRBJ2-1; TRBD2 agrees at 11 bases. Trimming removed 5 bases from V and 8 bases from J; junction bases left unmatched: 8. The CDR3 consists of 15 residues. Germline lookup yields CDR1 SEHNR and CDR2 FQNEAQ (reference sequence).

This clone appeared a few times. V and J are TRBV18 and TRBJ2-1; 7 nucleotides agree with TRBD2. CDR3 size: 13 residues. CDR1 is KGHSH, CDR2 LQKENI, per germline. The trim removed 4 bases at V and 5 bases at J, leaving 2 bases unmatched. The CDR3 here is CASSRGTNNEQFF. The CDR3 DNA sequence: TGTGCCAGCTCACGAGGGACTAACAATGAGCAGTTCTTC. The whole variable domain, filled in from reference TRBV18 and TRBJ2-1, reads NAGVMQNPRHLVRRRGQEARLRCSPMKGHSHVYWYRQLPEEGLKFMVYLQKENIIDESGMPKERFSAEFPKEGPSILRIQQVVRGDSAAYFCASSRGTNNEQFFGPGTRLTVL.

The chain links TRBV5-6 to TRBJ2-3, with TRBD1 matching 9 bases. Germline V gene lookup returns CDR1 SGHDT and CDR2 YYEEEE. The trim removed 3 bases at V and 4 bases at J, leaving 6 bases unmatched. The CDR3 length is 15 residues. The CDR3: CASSSGTGSPDTQYF. The CDR3, as DNA: TGTGCCAGCAGCTCCGGGACAGGGTCCCCAGATACGCAGTATTTT.

The J gene is TRBJ2-7, the V gene TRBV5-1; maybe TRBD2 (7 bases). The CDR3 is 13 amino acids. The V end was cut by 4 bases, the J end by 5 bases, with 13 bases between. Germline CDR1 is SGHRS and CDR2 is YFSETQ. In DNA form, the CDR3 reads TGCGCCAGCAGCCTCGGAGGGGGGGACGAGCAGTACTTC. It yields the protein CASSLGGGDEQYF. Full variable domain (remainder filled in from reference TRBV5-1 and TRBJ2-7): KAGVTQTPRYLIKTRGQQVTLSCSPISGHRSVSWYQQTPGQGLQFLFEYFSETQRNKGNFPGRFSGRQFSNSRSEMNVSTLELGDSALYLCASSLGGGDEQYFGPGTRLTVT.

The rearrangement joins TRBV5-6 to TRBJ1-4, with TRBD1 as a possible D gene (5 bases). Trimming stripped 4 bases from V and 8 bases from J, with 15 bases between. Germline values: CDR1 SGHDT, CDR2 YYEEEE. The CDR3 covers 14 residues. The CDR3 spells CASSPSRGYEKLFF. CDR3 sequence (DNA): TGTGCCAGCAGCCCTAGTCGGGGGTACGAAAAACTGTTTTTT.

The gene calls are TRBV28 and TRBJ1-3; no clear D gene. The CDR3 length is 13 residues. Germline assignment: CDR1 MDHEN and CDR2 SYDVKM. Trimming shortened V by 3 bases and J by 2 bases, and 5 bases separated the two germline ends. In DNA, the CDR3 is TGTGCCAGCAGTTTTCGTGCTGGAAACACCATATATTTT. Its protein product is CASSFRAGNTIYF.

This clone was seen more than once but under ten times. This sequence joins TRBV25-1 and TRBJ1-4, with a tentative D call TRBD1 (6 bases). Germline V gene sequence: CDR1 MGHDK, CDR2 SYGVNS. This CDR3 is 15 amino acids long. Deletions cut 3 bases from V and 6 bases from J, with 14 bases between. The chain's CDR3 is CASSEPGADHEKLFF. CDR3 coding DNA: TGTGCCAGCAGTGAGCCAGGGGCGGACCATGAAAAACTGTTTTTT.

The chain has TRBV9 and TRBJ2-1; no firm D call. CDR3 size: 13 residues. Germline values: CDR1 SGDLS, CDR2 YYNGEE. Trimming took off 0 bases at V and 5 bases at J, with 6 bases between the two ends. CDR3 bases: TGTGCCAGCAGCGTAGATGGGCACAATGAGCAGTTCTTC. This gives the protein CASSVDGHNEQFF.

The V and J genes are TRBV12-5 and TRBJ1-2; perhaps TRBD1 as D (6 bases). This CDR3 region has 12 residues. From germline, CDR1 is LGHNT and CDR2 FRNRAP. The V gene lost 6 bases and the J gene lost 4 bases, with 9 bases spanning the gap. CDR3 protein: CASGQGTYGYTF. DNA of the CDR3: TGTGCTAGTGGCCAGGGGACCTATGGCTACACCTTC.

The chain uses TRBV28 and TRBJ2-7; TRBD2 might be the D (6 bases). The CDR3 loop spans 15 amino acids. The V end was cut by 6 bases, the J end by 1 base, with 16 bases between. In germline, CDR1 is MDHEN, CDR2 SYDVKM. CDR3 nucleotides: TGTGCCAGCAGCCTACCCGGACTATCGTCCTACGAGCAGTACTTC. Amino acids: CASSLPGLSSYEQYF.

The chain joins TRBV4-1 to TRBJ2-5; no reliable D call. Per germline, CDR1 MGHRA and CDR2 YSYEKL. Trimming removed 0 bases at V and 2 bases at J, with 10 bases between. The CDR3 has 15 amino acids. This CDR3 reads CASSQEPRSQETQYF. CDR3 DNA sequence: TGCGCCAGCAGCCAAGAGCCGCGGTCACAAGAGACCCAGTACTTC.

The chain couples TRBV5-4 to TRBJ2-1; D call uncertain. CDR1 and CDR2 from the germline V gene are SGHNT and YYREEE (reference sequence). The CDR3 sequence is 18 residues long. V lost 2 bases and J lost 2, with 20 bases in between. The DNA for the CDR3 is TGTGCCAGCAGCTTTCTCACGACTCGGCAGAAGCCCTACAATGAGCAGTTCTTC. Its protein is CASSFLTTRQKPYNEQFF.

With respect to this clone: Other DNA sequences of this sample code for an identical CDR3. This chain links TRBV7-9 with TRBJ1-2; D is unresolved. Trimming removed 1 base from V and 4 bases from J, with 4 bases in between. Germline V gene data show CDR1 as SEHNR and CDR2 as FQNEAQ (reference sequence). The CDR3 has 12 amino acids. CDR3 region: CASSLDSYGYTF. DNA for the CDR3: TGTGCCAGCAGCTTAGACTCCTATGGCTACACCTTC.

This chain uses TRBV27 with TRBJ2-2; 8 bases align to TRBD1. The length of the CDR3 is 16 residues. Unmatched junction bases numbered 8, after V lost 4 bases and J lost 4 bases. CDR1 is MNHEY and CDR2 is SMNVEV in the germline V gene (reference sequence). CDR3 DNA: TGTGCCAGCAGTTCGAACAGGGGGGCGGTCACCGGGGAGCTGTTTTTT. Amino acid sequence: CASSSNRGAVTGELFF.

The J gene is TRBJ1-2, the V gene TRBV25-1; perhaps TRBD1 as D (5 bases). Germline V gives CDR1 MGHDK, CDR2 SYGVNS. The CDR3 sequence is 12 residues long. Trimming removed 6 bases at V and 6 bases at J, with 11 bases between. The CDR3 loop reads CASSASRDGYTF. The CDR3 region has the DNA TGTGCCAGCAGCGCCAGCAGGGATGGCTACACCTTC.

This clone was counted a single time. The chain couples TRBV14 to TRBJ1-1; 7 positions agree with TRBD1. Per the germline V gene, CDR1 is SGHDN and CDR2 is FVKESK. CDR3 size: 16 residues. The V segment lost 4 bases and the J segment 3 bases; nucleotides outside the gene matches: 11. CDR3 DNA sequence: TGTGCCAGCAGCCGTCGACAGGGCCGGGATGACACTGAAGCTTTCTTT. Protein sequence: CASSRRQGRDDTEAFF.

In this sample, this clone turned up a few times. The rearrangement links TRBV11-2 to TRBJ2-5, with D unresolved. Germline V gene data show CDR1 as SGHAT and CDR2 as FQNNGV. The CDR3 contains 15 residues. V dropped 0 bases and J dropped 1 base, with 9 bases sitting between them. The CDR3 sequence: CASSLEFQVQETQYF. The CDR3 coding sequence is TGTGCCAGCAGCTTAGAATTCCAGGTCCAAGAGACCCAGTACTTC.

J is TRBJ1-1 and V is TRBV12-5; the D is unclear. V was clipped by 1 base and J by 1 base, with 7 bases between them. CDR1 is LGHNT, CDR2 FRNRAP, per germline. This CDR3 region has 14 residues. CDR3 in DNA: TGTGCTAGTGGTTTGGCGGACTGGAACACTGAAGCTTTCTTT. Translated: CASGLADWNTEAFF.

The chain couples TRBV6-1 to TRBJ1-2; 7 bases fit TRBD1. The CDR3 has 13 amino acids. With V trimmed by 7 bases and J by 2 bases, 4 bases remained unmatched. From germline, CDR1 is MNHNS and CDR2 SASEGT. The CDR3 reads CASKGTVNYGYTF. CDR3 DNA: TGTGCCAGCAAAGGGACAGTCAACTATGGCTACACCTTC.